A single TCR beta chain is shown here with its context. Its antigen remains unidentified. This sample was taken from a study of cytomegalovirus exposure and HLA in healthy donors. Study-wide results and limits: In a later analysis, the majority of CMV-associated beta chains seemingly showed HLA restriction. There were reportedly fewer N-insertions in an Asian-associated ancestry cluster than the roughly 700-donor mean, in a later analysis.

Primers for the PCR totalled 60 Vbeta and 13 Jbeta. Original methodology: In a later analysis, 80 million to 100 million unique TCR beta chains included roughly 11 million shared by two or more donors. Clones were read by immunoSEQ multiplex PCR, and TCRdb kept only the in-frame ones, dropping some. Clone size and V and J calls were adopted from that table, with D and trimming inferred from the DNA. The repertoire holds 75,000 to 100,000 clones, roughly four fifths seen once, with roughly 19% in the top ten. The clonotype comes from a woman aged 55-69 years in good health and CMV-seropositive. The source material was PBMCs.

CDR3 in DNA: TGTGCCAGCGGAGCAGGGGGTAGCTCCTACAATGAGCAGTTCTTC. This codes for CASGAGGSSYNEQFF. The genes are TRBV2 and TRBJ2-1, with 7 bases aligning to TRBD1. The CDR3 has 15 residues. Germline loops: CDR1 SNHLY, CDR2 FYNNEI. V lost 8 bases, J lost 0 bases, and 7 bases stayed unmatched.